The 15 T cell receptor beta chains given below trace back to one sample, sequenced in a study of cytomegalovirus exposure and HLA in healthy donors. The primer mix had 60 Vbeta and 13 Jbeta primers. Method: immunoSEQ multiplex PCR; TCRdb's copy keeps in-frame clones and lacks some. The sample contains around 150,000 clones, over 75% of which appear only once. Sequenced sample: PBMCs. Receptors originate from a woman in her forties or fifties in good health and CMV-seropositive.

The chain couples TRBV6-5 to TRBJ2-7; 9 bases match TRBD1. Germline V lookup: CDR1 MNHEY, CDR2 SVGAGI. Unmatched junction bases numbered 10, after V lost 4 bases and J lost 3 bases. CDR3 length: 16 amino acids. CDR3 region: CASSSAGGQGGYEQYF. The DNA of the CDR3 is TGTGCCAGCAGTTCGGCTGGGGGACAGGGAGGCTACGAGCAGTACTTC.

The V gene is TRBV4-3, the J gene TRBJ2-1; 14 bases align to TRBD2. The junction had 4 bases not matched to a gene; V was cut back by 0 bases and J by 6 bases. Germline lookup yields CDR1 LGHNA and CDR2 YSLEER. This CDR3 is 17 amino acids long. The CDR3 reads CASSQEGGLAGANEQFF. As DNA, the CDR3 is TGCGCCAGCAGCCAAGAGGGGGGACTAGCGGGGGCCAATGAGCAGTTCTTC.

V usage is TRBV27 and J usage is TRBJ2-5, with D tentatively TRBD1 (5 bases). CDR3 size: 13 residues. CDR1 MNHEY and CDR2 SMNVEV come from the germline V gene (reference sequence). The germline V and J ends were trimmed by 3 bases and 9 bases, with 14 bases remaining between them. CDR3 nucleotide sequence: TGTGCCAGCAGTTTTACAGGTCTAGGGGCCCAGTACTTC. It codes for CASSFTGLGAQYF.

The rearrangement uses TRBV19 and TRBJ1-6; TRBD1 agrees at 7 bases. This CDR3 has 14 amino acids. The V gene end was trimmed by 2 bases and the J gene end by 9 bases; junction bases not matched to a gene: 4. Germline V gives CDR1 LNHDA, CDR2 SQIVND (reference sequence). CDR3 DNA sequence: TGTGCCAGTAGTATAACAGGGGACCGTTCACCCCTCCACTTT. It yields the protein CASSITGDRSPLHF.

This chain joins TRBV2 and TRBJ1-2, with TRBD1 matching 9 bases. The CDR3 has 14 residues. With V trimmed by 1 base and J by 4 bases, 1 base remained unmatched. Germline CDR1 is SNHLY and CDR2 is FYNNEI. CDR3 protein: CASSEGTGAYGYTF. The DNA for the CDR3 is TGTGCCAGCAGTGAAGGGACAGGGGCCTATGGCTACACCTTC.

V usage is TRBV7-9 and J usage is TRBJ1-1, with D unclear. V shed 7 bases and J shed 7 bases, with 22 bases lying between them. CDR1 and CDR2 (germline): SEHNR, FQNEAQ (reference sequence). This CDR3 has 15 residues. CDR3 DNA sequence: TGTGCCAGCAACGTAGGCGGGTTTCTTTATGATGAAGCTTTCTTT. Its translation: CASNVGGFLYDEAFF.

This clone showed up just a few times. The chain is built from TRBV7-3 and TRBJ1-2, with D tentatively TRBD1 (6 bases). Germline V gene sequence: CDR1 SGHTA, CDR2 FQGTGA. This CDR3 region has 13 residues. V lost 4 bases to trimming and J lost 4 bases, with 10 bases between them. The CDR3 region is CASSSQGRYGYTF. The CDR3 DNA is TGTGCCAGCAGCTCACAGGGTCGCTATGGCTACACCTTC.

The V call is TRBV28, the J call TRBJ2-4; the match to TRBD1 covers 11 bases. V gave up 3 bases and J gave up 1 base; unmatched junction bases: 2. The CDR3 has 16 residues. The V gene's germline CDR1 is MDHEN and CDR2 SYDVKM. Here the CDR3 reads CASSFGDRGAKNIQYF. CDR3 sequence (DNA): TGTGCCAGCAGTTTTGGGGACAGGGGGGCCAAAAACATTCAGTACTTC.

The chain recombines TRBV6-5 with TRBJ2-5, with 9 bases matching TRBD1. The CDR3 is 14 residues long. V lost 7 bases, J lost 4 bases, and 7 bases stayed unmatched. Germline V lookup: CDR1 MNHEY, CDR2 SVGAGI. The CDR3 is CASKTQGAGETQYF. CDR3 nucleotides: TGTGCCAGCAAGACACAGGGGGCCGGAGAGACCCAGTACTTC.

The chain is built from TRBV4-3 and TRBJ2-7; tentatively, D is TRBD1 (6 bases). Germline V gene data show CDR1 as LGHNA and CDR2 as YSLEER. The CDR3 has 17 amino acids. The germline V and J ends were trimmed by 1 base and 0 bases, with 16 bases remaining between them. This chain's CDR3 is CASSQGVGALSSYEQYF. CDR3 coding DNA: TGCGCCAGCAGCCAAGGTGTGGGGGCCCTAAGCTCCTACGAGCAGTACTTC.

The J gene is TRBJ1-5, the V gene TRBV19; 8 nucleotides match TRBD1. The CDR3 is made up of 17 amino acids. Germline V CDR1 and CDR2: LNHDA, SQIVND (reference sequence). V shed 3 bases, J shed 4 bases, and the junction held 11 bases outside the gene matches. The CDR3 reads CASSISAGQGRNQPQHF. The CDR3, as DNA: TGTGCCAGTAGTATTTCAGCAGGACAGGGCCGAAATCAGCCCCAGCATTTT.

J is TRBJ2-3 and V is TRBV6-5, with D possibly being TRBD2 (7 bases). The CDR3 is 15 amino acids. V dropped 2 bases and J dropped 2 bases, with 11 bases sitting between them. Germline CDR1 reads MNHEY; CDR2 reads SVGAGI. The CDR3: CASSYRGAHTDTQYF. The CDR3 nucleotides read TGTGCCAGCAGTTACCGGGGGGCTCACACAGATACGCAGTATTTT.

The rearrangement uses TRBV27 and TRBJ2-7, with 8 bases lining up with TRBD2. CDR1 is MNHEY and CDR2 is SMNVEV in the germline V gene (reference sequence). V lost 3 bases, J lost 4 bases, and 5 bases stayed unmatched. CDR3 size: 14 residues. The CDR3 DNA sequence: TGTGCCAGCAGTTTGAGTACTAGCGGATACGAGCAGTACTTC. Translation gives CASSLSTSGYEQYF.

The CDR3 spells CASSARQGIFNYEQYF. The CDR3, as DNA: TGTGCCAGCAGCGCCCGACAGGGAATCTTCAACTACGAGCAGTACTTC. The chain couples TRBV13 to TRBJ2-7; TRBD1 aligns across 7 bases. The trim removed 5 bases at V and 3 bases at J, leaving 13 bases unmatched. CDR3 length: 16 residues. Germline-derived CDR1 and CDR2 are PRHDT and FYEKMQ (reference sequence).

The J gene is TRBJ1-1, the V gene TRBV28; TRBD1 might be the D (6 bases). The CDR3 consists of 18 residues. Per germline, CDR1 MDHEN and CDR2 SYDVKM. V was cut by 2 bases and J by 5 bases, with 24 bases left in between. In DNA form, the CDR3 reads TGTGCCAGCAGTTTAGCCAGGGAGGGGATAGGGACAAAGACTGAAGCTTTCTTT. It specifies CASSLAREGIGTKTEAFF.